One sample yielded the 21 T cell receptor beta chains listed below, sequenced in a study of blood T cell repertoires in COVID-19. This table comes from immunoSEQ multiplex PCR, and its TCRdb copy is limited to in-frame clones, with some not included. The data hold around 290,000 clones, with approximately 90% observed a single time. Sequencing input: PBMCs or T cells enriched from blood (not recorded which). The receptor set was obtained from a woman aged 55-75 years in a cohort exposed to, infected with or recovered from COVID-19 (not recorded which).

The chain couples TRBV3-1 (or the pseudogene TRBV3-2) to TRBJ1-4; D perhaps matches TRBD1 (6 bases). The CDR3 extends over 15 amino acids. The germline gives CDR1 LGHDT, CDR2 YNNKEL (reference sequence). V was trimmed by 5 bases and J by 4 bases, leaving 14 bases between them. The CDR3 DNA sequence: TGTGCCAGCAGCGCCCGACAGGCCAGTAATGAAAAACTGTTTTTT. Residues: CASSARQASNEKLFF.

This clone was observed once. The chain recombines TRBV27 with TRBJ2-3; 9 nucleotides match TRBD2. V shed 3 bases and J 4 bases; nucleotides not matched to a gene: 5. In germline, CDR1 is MNHEY, CDR2 SMNVEV (reference sequence). CDR3 length: 15 amino acids. As DNA, the CDR3 is TGTGCCAGCAGTTTTGCGGGAGGGCCCTCAGATACGCAGTATTTT. It yields the protein CASSFAGGPSDTQYF.

This clone has only one observation. This chain uses TRBV5-1 with TRBJ2-7, with a tentative D call TRBD2 (5 bases). CDR3 length equals 14 residues. V was shortened by 6 bases and J by 9 bases, with 22 bases between the two germline ends. CDR1 is SGHRS and CDR2 is YFSETQ in the germline V gene. CDR3 residues: CASKSNPLGDWQYF. The CDR3 DNA reads TGCGCCAGCAAGTCTAATCCCCTCGGGGATTGGCAGTACTTC.

The chain carries TRBV7-9 and TRBJ1-1; D is uncertain. V lost 2 bases and J 3 bases, leaving 16 bases between the germline ends. The CDR3 extends over 16 amino acids. Germline CDR1 and CDR2: SEHNR and FQNEAQ (reference sequence). The chain's CDR3 is CASSLFPNQRDTEAFF. The CDR3 DNA follows: TGTGCCAGCAGCTTATTCCCAAATCAACGGGACACTGAAGCTTTCTTT. Full variable domain (outside the CDR3, taken from reference TRBV7-9 and TRBJ1-1): DTGVSQNPRHKITKRGQNVTFRCDPISEHNRLYWYRQTLGQGPEFLTYFQNEAQLEKSRLLSDRFSAERPKGSFSTLEIQRTEQGDSAMYLCASSLFPNQRDTEAFFGQGTRLTVV.

The rearrangement links TRBV11-3 to TRBJ2-7, with 13 bases matching TRBD2. The junction had 9 bases not matched to a gene; V was cut back by 5 bases and J by 5 bases. Germline lookup yields CDR1 SGHNT and CDR2 YENEEA. This CDR3 is 16 amino acids long. The CDR3 sequence is CASSIGLAGASHEQYF. The CDR3 DNA reads TGTGCCAGCAGCATTGGACTAGCGGGAGCTAGCCACGAGCAGTACTTC.

The V gene is TRBV28, the J gene TRBJ2-6; tentative D call: TRBD1 (5 bases). The V end was cut by 6 bases, the J end by 0 bases, with 12 bases between. The length of the CDR3 is 16 residues. Germline V gene data show CDR1 as MDHEN and CDR2 as SYDVKM. This CDR3 reads CASRNQGSSGANVLTF. CDR3 nucleotides: TGTGCCAGCAGGAACCAGGGATCCTCTGGGGCCAACGTCCTGACTTTC.

The chain employs TRBV7-2 and TRBJ2-1; D is perhaps TRBD2 (6 bases). The length of the CDR3 is 18 residues. Trimming removed 5 bases from V and 3 bases from J, with 23 bases in between. In germline, CDR1 is SGHTA, CDR2 FQGNSA. CDR3 sequence (DNA): TGTGCCAGCAGCGGGAAGGAGGGGTATAAGCGGAACTACAATGAGCAGTTCTTC. This sequence encodes CASSGKEGYKRNYNEQFF.

The chain is built from TRBV6-5 and TRBJ1-2, with a weak D call TRBD1 (6 bases). The CDR3 covers 15 residues. Trimming stripped 2 bases from V and 2 bases from J, with 12 bases between. The germline gives CDR1 MNHEY, CDR2 SVGAGI. CDR3 nucleotide sequence: TGTGCCAGCAGTTACAGCAACAGGGCAAACTATGGCTACACCTTC. Translated, it gives CASSYSNRANYGYTF.

V is TRBV30 and J is TRBJ1-6, with D possibly being TRBD1 (6 bases). This CDR3 spans 18 amino acids. V lost 4 bases, J lost 0 bases, and 19 bases lay in between. Per germline, CDR1 GTSNPN and CDR2 SVGIG (reference sequence). CDR3 DNA sequence: TGTGCCTGGACCTCAGGGGTCCGTAGCTACTCCTATAATTCACCCCTCCACTTT. As protein: CAWTSGVRSYSYNSPLHF.

The chain recombines TRBV4-1 with TRBJ1-1; no reliable D call. The CDR3 contains 16 residues. V lost 3 bases and J 0 bases, leaving 14 bases between the germline ends. From germline, CDR1 is MGHRA and CDR2 YSYEKL. In DNA, the CDR3 is TGCGCCAGCAGCCAGGCGGGGTTGGGGATGAACACTGAAGCTTTCTTT. Amino acid sequence: CASSQAGLGMNTEAFF.

The J gene is TRBJ2-4, the V gene TRBV4-1; D gene uncertain. Germline CDR1 and CDR2: MGHRA and YSYEKL. This CDR3 comprises 16 residues. V was trimmed by 0 bases and J by 1 base, leaving 10 bases between them. The CDR3 reads CASSQDIVRAKNIQYF. The CDR3 nucleotides read TGCGCCAGCAGCCAAGATATAGTGAGGGCCAAAAACATTCAGTACTTC.

This sequence joins TRBV7-9 and TRBJ2-7; D is undetermined. CDR3 size: 14 residues. V was pared by 2 bases and J by 5 bases, with 13 bases between. Germline values: CDR1 SEHNR, CDR2 FQNEAQ (reference sequence). CDR3 sequence (DNA): TGTGCCAGCAGCTTAATGTCGGAACGGGACGAGCAGTACTTC. This encodes CASSLMSERDEQYF.

The V gene is TRBV18, the J gene TRBJ2-1; 8 nucleotides align to TRBD1. The CDR3 has 15 amino acids. Germline lookup yields CDR1 KGHSH and CDR2 LQKENI. The ends lost 0 bases at V and 8 bases at J; junction bases unmatched: 6. DNA of the CDR3: TGTGCCAGCTCACCACCCGGGACAGGATATTATGAGCAGTTCTTC. Amino acid sequence: CASSPPGTGYYEQFF.

The chain joins TRBV5-4 to TRBJ2-6; TRBD2 agrees at 14 bases. In germline, CDR1 is SGHNT, CDR2 YYREEE (reference sequence). The CDR3 is 18 amino acids. J lost 3 bases, V lost 4 bases, and 6 bases had no gene match. This CDR3 is CASSRGTSGRGGANVLTF. The CDR3 coding sequence is TGTGCCAGCAGCCGCGGGACTAGCGGGAGAGGTGGGGCCAACGTCCTGACTTTC. The full variable domain, rest sourced from reference TRBV5-4 and TRBJ2-6, is ETGVTQSPTHLIKTRGQQVTLRCSSQSGHNTVSWYQQALGQGPQFIFQYYREEENGRGNFPPRFSGLQFPNYSSELNVNALELDDSALYLCASSRGTSGRGGANVLTFGAGSRLTVL.

The CDR3 DNA follows: TGCGCCAGCAGCTCGGGACTAGCGGGAGGGAATAGGAATGAGCAGTTCTTC. Translating it yields CASSSGLAGGNRNEQFF. V and J are TRBV5-1 and TRBJ2-1; 16 nucleotides agree with TRBD2. V trimming: 3 bases; J trimming: 7 bases; junction bases outside the gene matches: 7. The CDR3 is 17 amino acids. Germline-derived CDR1 and CDR2 are SGHRS and YFSETQ. Full variable domain (rest looked up from reference TRBV5-1 and TRBJ2-1): KAGVTQTPRYLIKTRGQQVTLSCSPISGHRSVSWYQQTPGQGLQFLFEYFSETQRNKGNFPGRFSGRQFSNSRSEMNVSTLELGDSALYLCASSSGLAGGNRNEQFFGPGTRLTVL.

V usage is TRBV5-1 and J usage is TRBJ2-2; TRBD1 agrees at 11 bases. The CDR3 has 17 residues. V was clipped by 4 bases and J by 5 bases; unmatched bases: 10. Germline-derived CDR1 and CDR2 are SGHRS and YFSETQ. The CDR3 is CASSPYSGTGGTGELFF. The CDR3 nucleotides are TGCGCCAGCAGCCCTTACTCCGGGACAGGGGGGACCGGGGAGCTGTTTTTT.

The J gene is TRBJ2-7, the V gene TRBV21-1; the tabulated D call, TRBD2, remains unverified against the DNA. TRBV21-1 is a listed pseudogene. The CDR3 is 15 residues long. The DNA for the CDR3 is TGTGAGGGATCAGGTATACGGGAGGGCCTCTACGAGCAGTACTTC. Translating it yields CEGSGIREGLYEQYF.

The chain employs TRBV18 and TRBJ1-4; TRBD1 matches at 10 bases. CDR1 and CDR2 (germline): KGHSH, LQKENI. V shed 3 bases, J shed 2 bases, and the junction held 3 bases outside the gene matches. This CDR3 has 16 amino acids. The CDR3 here is CASSPDRGQTNEKLFF. CDR3 DNA: TGTGCCAGCTCACCCGACAGGGGGCAGACTAATGAAAAACTGTTTTTT.

The J gene is TRBJ2-7, the V gene TRBV24-1; 7 nucleotides agree with TRBD2. The V and J ends lost 4 bases and 5 bases, in that order; junction bases with no gene match: 10. Germline V gives CDR1 KGHDR, CDR2 SFDVKD. The CDR3 runs 15 residues. In DNA, the CDR3 is TGTGCCACCAGTGACCCCGGGACTACCCCCCACGAGCAGTACTTC. The encoded protein is CATSDPGTTPHEQYF.

This chain joins TRBV7-9 and TRBJ1-3; the D is unclear. The germline gives CDR1 SEHNR, CDR2 FQNEAQ (reference sequence). V was shortened by 3 bases and J by 2 bases, with 14 bases between the two germline ends. This CDR3 has 16 amino acids. The CDR3 DNA sequence: TGTGCCAGCAGCTTCAAGGGAGGTCCCCCTGGAAACACCATATATTTT. Its translation is CASSFKGGPPGNTIYF. The entire variable domain, with the rest obtained from reference TRBV7-9 and TRBJ1-3, is as follows: DTGVSQNPRHKITKRGQNVTFRCDPISEHNRLYWYRQTLGQGPEFLTYFQNEAQLEKSRLLSDRFSAERPKGSFSTLEIQRTEQGDSAMYLCASSFKGGPPGNTIYFGEGSWLTVV.

The chain recombines TRBV29-1 with TRBJ1-4; maybe TRBD1 (6 bases). CDR1 and CDR2 from the germline V gene are SQVTM and ANQGSEA. This CDR3 has 13 amino acids. V was cut by 6 bases and J by 7 bases, with 15 bases left in between. This CDR3 is CSVGARAGEKLFF. CDR3 in DNA: TGCAGCGTGGGGGCTAGGGCCGGTGAAAAACTGTTTTTT.